The present T cell receptor (beta chain) was sequenced within a study of CD4 T cell repertoires in COVID-19. Across the study: After approximately 10 days of IL-2 expansion, CFSE-low cells were relabeled and restimulated with other coronavirus spikes.

Study findings and constraints: In SARS-CoV and/or HKU1 spike cultures, between about 6.5 and 27% of SARS-CoV-2 clonotypes reappeared.

Donors had recovered from mild-to-severe COVID-19. TCRdb's table, derived via immunoSEQ multiplex PCR, lists solely in-frame clones and lacks some. The sample has about 75,000 clones; 83% are singletons. The CDR3 covers 14 residues. The V and J ends lost 1 base and 1 base respectively, with 6 bases between them. The germline V gene has CDR1 SGHNT and CDR2 YENEEA. A note on this clone: What it binds is not known.

V and J are TRBV11-3 and TRBJ2-3, with D tentatively TRBD2 (5 bases). This TCR was recovered from a human donor who had COVID-19. The material sequenced was CD4+ T cells from peripheral blood, taken after recovery from COVID-19. The CDR3 DNA follows: TGTGCCAGCAGCTTAGCGCGGGGCACAGATACGCAGTATTTT. Amino acids: CASSLARGTDTQYF.